The 28 T cell receptor beta chains below come from one sample, sequenced in a study of cytomegalovirus exposure and HLA in healthy donors. The PCR was carried out with 60 Vbeta primers and 13 Jbeta primers. Assay: immunoSEQ multiplex PCR; the TCRdb copy retains only in-frame clones and omits some. Of a few hundred thousand clones in the sample, around 89% were seen once. The sequenced sample consisted of PBMCs. Source of these receptors: a woman between 18 and 30 years old in good health and CMV-seronegative.

This clone was seen only once. CDR3 sequence: CASSHRTANYGYTF. CDR3 DNA: TGTGCCAGCAGCCACCGGACAGCAAACTATGGCTACACCTTC. This chain connects TRBV9 to TRBJ1-2; weak D call: TRBD1 (6 bases). CDR1 and CDR2 (germline): SGDLS, YYNGEE. This CDR3 contains 14 residues. Deletions cut 4 bases from V and 2 bases from J, with 12 bases between. The full variable domain, with the rest looked up from reference TRBV9 and TRBJ1-2, is DSGVTQTPKHLITATGQRVTLRCSPRSGDLSVYWYQQSLDQGLQFLIQYYNGEERAKGNILERFSAQQFPDLHSELNLSSLELGDSALYFCASSHRTANYGYTFGSGTRLTVV.

The V gene is TRBV5-1, the J gene TRBJ1-1; a weak D match, TRBD1 (6 bases). The CDR3 totals 14 residues. CDR1 and CDR2 from the germline V gene are SGHRS and YFSETQ. Trimming left V 1 base short and J 8 bases short, with 15 bases between. The CDR3 DNA sequence: TGCGCCAGCAGCTTGTCTAGGGGGGGCGAGGAAGCTTTCTTT. This codes for CASSLSRGGEEAFF.

This clone showed up just once. The chain links TRBV11-2 to TRBJ1-2, with a weak D call TRBD1 (5 bases). Germline V CDR1 and CDR2: SGHAT, FQNNGV. The CDR3 is 12 amino acids. Trimming left V 4 bases short and J 4 bases short, with 7 bases between. CDR3 in DNA: TGTGCCAGCAGCTCCAGGGCCTATGGCTACACCTTC. Translating gives CASSSRAYGYTF.

This rearrangement joins TRBV11-2 to TRBJ2-1; 9 positions agree with TRBD1. The CDR3 is 19 residues long. Germline V lookup: CDR1 SGHAT, CDR2 FQNNGV. V lost 2 bases, J lost 6 bases, and 17 bases stayed unmatched. The CDR3 nucleotides are TGTGCCAGCAGCTTAACTCAGCATAAGGGGGACAGGGAGATCAATGAGCAGTTCTTC. Translating gives CASSLTQHKGDREINEQFF.

This rearrangement joins TRBV27 to TRBJ2-6; D possibly corresponds to TRBD1 (6 bases). There are 18 residues in the CDR3. In germline, CDR1 is MNHEY, CDR2 SMNVEV (reference sequence). Deletions cut 4 bases from V and 1 base from J, with 17 bases between. The CDR3 here is CASSSMAGTRSGANVLTF. The CDR3, as DNA: TGTGCCAGCAGTTCCATGGCCGGGACAAGATCTGGGGCCAACGTCCTGACTTTC.

This clone has only one observation. The same CDR3 is also encoded by other DNA sequences in this sample. V gene TRBV2 combines with J gene TRBJ1-1, with TRBD1 identical over 7 bases. V lost 6 bases, J lost 4 bases, and 14 bases stayed unmatched. The CDR3 extends over 16 amino acids. CDR1 SNHLY and CDR2 FYNNEI come from the germline V gene. CDR3 amino acids: CASRTDEGAGTTEAFF. In nucleotides, the CDR3 is TGTGCCAGCAGAACTGACGAGGGGGCGGGGACCACTGAAGCTTTCTTT.

The V call is TRBV11-2, the J call TRBJ2-1, with 8 bases aligning to TRBD2. The CDR3 spans 18 residues. Germline trimming cut 7 bases from V and 7 bases from J; bases unmatched to any gene: 21. Germline loops: CDR1 SGHAT, CDR2 FQNNGV. This CDR3 reads CASTRRRGAIIAVNEQFF. The DNA for the CDR3 is TGTGCCAGCACCCGGCGGCGGGGGGCCATAATTGCCGTAAATGAGCAGTTCTTC.

The sample holds one count of this clone. The rearrangement links TRBV18 to TRBJ2-1; perhaps TRBD2 as D (5 bases). V dropped 2 bases and J dropped 7 bases, with 9 bases sitting between them. Germline CDR1 is KGHSH and CDR2 is LQKENI. The CDR3 consists of 13 residues. CDR3: CASSPSPGNEQFF. The CDR3 DNA sequence: TGTGCCAGCTCACCATCACCGGGAAATGAGCAGTTCTTC.

Concerning this clone: The identical CDR3 is also encoded by other nucleotide sequences in the sample. The V gene is TRBV5-6, the J gene TRBJ2-7, with 10 positions matching TRBD1. Germline trimming cut 3 bases from V and 3 bases from J; bases unmatched to any gene: 0. The germline V gene encodes CDR1 SGHDT and CDR2 YYEEEE. The CDR3 loop spans 13 amino acids. The CDR3 reads CASSWDRGYEQYF. CDR3 DNA: TGTGCCAGCAGCTGGGACAGGGGCTACGAGCAGTACTTC.

The chain couples TRBV6-5 to TRBJ2-6, with D unclear. Between the trimmed V and J ends, which lost 0 bases and 4 bases, there was a span of 7 bases. The CDR3 extends over 15 amino acids. CDR1 is MNHEY and CDR2 is SVGAGI in the germline V gene. CDR3 amino acids: CASSYSSPGANVLTF. The CDR3 bases are TGTGCCAGCAGTTACTCGAGTCCAGGGGCCAACGTCCTGACTTTC.

There are a few counts of this clone. The rearrangement joins TRBV7-2 to TRBJ2-5; D may be TRBD2 (6 bases). With 5 bases removed from V and 1 base from J, the gap between germline ends came to 8 bases. CDR1 and CDR2 from the germline V gene are SGHTA and FQGNSA. The CDR3 is made up of 13 amino acids. The CDR3 is CASSGGVQETQYF. CDR3 DNA sequence: TGTGCCAGCAGCGGCGGGGTCCAAGAGACCCAGTACTTC. Full variable domain (rest looked up from reference TRBV7-2 and TRBJ2-5): GAGVSQSPSNKVTEKGKDVELRCDPISGHTALYWYRQSLGQGLEFLIYFQGNSAPDKSGLPSDRFSAERTGGSVSTLTIQRTQQEDSAVYLCASSGGVQETQYFGPGTRLLVL.

This clone was found a few times. CDR3 protein: CASSEDVRGKTYTF. DNA for the CDR3: TGTGCCAGCAGTGAAGATGTCAGGGGGAAGACCTACACCTTC. The rearrangement uses TRBV6-1 and TRBJ1-2, with TRBD1 identical over 7 bases. The CDR3 is 14 residues long. Germline assignment: CDR1 MNHNS and CDR2 SASEGT. Losses at the gene ends were 1 base for V and 10 bases for J; bases not matched to a gene: 9.

The chain has TRBV6-5 and TRBJ2-2; 9 positions agree with TRBD2. Germline V lookup: CDR1 MNHEY, CDR2 SVGAGI. Unmatched junction bases numbered 5, after V lost 6 bases and J lost 3 bases. The CDR3 covers 15 residues. The CDR3 region has the DNA TGTGCCAGCAGGGATAGCGGGGGTTACACCGGGGAGCTGTTTTTT. Its translation: CASRDSGGYTGELFF.

The gene calls are TRBV7-6 and TRBJ1-1; no definite D call. Germline V lookup: CDR1 SGHVS, CDR2 FNYEAQ. CDR3 length equals 14 residues. Trimming shortened V by 1 base and J by 4 bases, and 10 bases separated the two germline ends. The CDR3 sequence: CASSLGGRGTEAFF. In nucleotides, the CDR3 is TGTGCCAGCAGCTTAGGCGGGAGAGGCACTGAAGCTTTCTTT.

The rearrangement links TRBV6-5 to TRBJ1-4, with a possible D match to TRBD1 (6 bases). The germline V gene encodes CDR1 MNHEY and CDR2 SVGAGI. This CDR3 comprises 15 residues. The V end was cut by 6 bases, the J end by 2 bases, with 13 bases between. CDR3 in DNA: TGTGCCAGCAGGTTAACAGGGTCTACTAATGAAAAACTGTTTTTT. Residues: CASRLTGSTNEKLFF.

The CDR3: CASSTRGDGNQPQHF. The CDR3 coding sequence is TGTGCCAGTAGTACCAGGGGGGACGGCAATCAGCCCCAGCATTTT. The rearrangement links TRBV19 to TRBJ1-5, with 7 bases identical to TRBD1. CDR3 size: 15 residues. The germline V gene encodes CDR1 LNHDA and CDR2 SQIVND (reference sequence). V gave up 4 bases and J gave up 2 bases; unmatched junction bases: 5.

The rearrangement links TRBV5-4 to TRBJ2-7; perhaps TRBD1 as D (6 bases). Deletions cut 0 bases from V and 4 bases from J, with 11 bases between. The CDR3 covers 14 residues. In germline, CDR1 is SGHNT, CDR2 YYREEE (reference sequence). CDR3 nucleotide sequence: TGTGCCAGCAGCTTGGGCTCAGGGGAATACGAGCAGTACTTC. Translated, it gives CASSLGSGEYEQYF.

This clone was seen a few times. This chain connects TRBV18 to TRBJ1-2, with a tentative D call TRBD1 (6 bases). Between the trimmed V and J ends, which lost 3 bases and 4 bases, there was a span of 18 bases. The CDR3 spans 16 residues. The V gene's germline CDR1 is KGHSH and CDR2 LQKENI. CDR3 DNA: TGTGCCAGCTCACCCTTGGAGGGAGGGGGAAGCTATGGCTACACCTTC. Amino acid sequence: CASSPLEGGGSYGYTF.

This chain joins TRBV21-1 and TRBJ2-7; the DNA was not compared with TRBD2, the D call given in the table. TRBV21-1 is annotated as a pseudogene. This CDR3 has 15 residues. DNA of the CDR3: TGTGCCAGCAGCGGGGGGGGACTCGACACCTACGAGCAGTACTTC. This sequence encodes CASSGGGLDTYEQYF.

V and J are TRBV30 and TRBJ1-5, with unresolved D. Per the germline V gene, CDR1 is GTSNPN and CDR2 is SVGIG (reference sequence). V was trimmed by 5 bases and J by 3 bases, leaving 14 bases between them. CDR3 length: 14 residues. The CDR3 loop is CAWGWEDINQPQHF. CDR3 in DNA: TGTGCCTGGGGTTGGGAGGATATCAATCAGCCCCAGCATTTT.

The chain couples TRBV29-1 to TRBJ1-1; D may be TRBD1 (6 bases). The CDR3 is 13 amino acids. Trimming removed 2 bases from V and 7 bases from J, with 14 bases in between. CDR1 SQVTM and CDR2 ANQGSEA come from the germline V gene. The CDR3 DNA follows: TGCAGCGTTGAAACCGGGGGGCGGGTTGAAGCTTTCTTT. Amino acid sequence: CSVETGGRVEAFF. Based on the CDR3 plus reference TRBV29-1 and TRBJ1-1, the full variable domain is SAVISQKPSRDICQRGTSLTIQCQVDSQVTMMFWYRQQPGQSLTLIATANQGSEATYESGFVIDKFPISRPNLTFSTLTVSNMSPEDSSIYLCSVETGGRVEAFFGQGTRLTVV.

The chain combines TRBV19 with TRBJ2-1; 9 bases are a match to TRBD1. Trimming removed 3 bases from V and 2 bases from J; junction bases left unmatched: 5. Looked up from germline, CDR1 is LNHDA and CDR2 is SQIVND (reference sequence). The CDR3 consists of 16 residues. Written as DNA, the CDR3 is TGTGCCAGTAGTATTGACAGGGGGGTTACCTACAATGAGCAGTTCTTC. Translating gives CASSIDRGVTYNEQFF. Based on the CDR3 plus reference TRBV19 and TRBJ2-1, the full variable domain is DGGITQSPKYLFRKEGQNVTLSCEQNLNHDAMYWYRQDPGQGLRLIYYSQIVNDFQKGDIAEGYSVSREKKESFPLTVTSAQKNPTAFYLCASSIDRGVTYNEQFFGPGTRLTVL.

This sequence joins TRBV5-1 and TRBJ2-5; 8 bases match TRBD2. This CDR3 is 14 amino acids long. Germline CDR1 and CDR2: SGHRS and YFSETQ. With V trimmed by 4 bases and J by 4 bases, 6 bases remained unmatched. The CDR3 loop is CASSAGTRGETQYF. CDR3 in DNA: TGCGCCAGCAGCGCCGGGACTAGGGGAGAGACCCAGTACTTC.

In DNA, the CDR3 is TGTGCCAGCAGCGTAAGAGGACAGGACAGTTTAATCTATGGCTACACCTTC. Its translation: CASSVRGQDSLIYGYTF. This chain connects TRBV7-2 to TRBJ1-2; 7 bases agree with TRBD1. This CDR3 is built from 17 residues. Germline V CDR1 and CDR2: SGHTA, FQGNSA. Trimming cost V 5 bases and J 4 bases; bases outside gene matches: 16.

The rearrangement links TRBV5-4 to TRBJ2-5; 14 bases line up with TRBD2. V was pared by 0 bases and J by 5 bases, with 6 bases of the junction left unmatched. CDR1 and CDR2 from the germline V gene are SGHNT and YYREEE (reference sequence). The CDR3 sequence is 17 residues long. This CDR3 is CASSLGLAGGPEETQYF. CDR3 bases: TGTGCCAGCAGCTTGGGACTAGCGGGGGGGCCGGAGGAGACCCAGTACTTC.

This clone was counted once. The chain employs TRBV10-1 and TRBJ2-7; maybe TRBD2 (6 bases). Germline loops: CDR1 WNHNN, CDR2 SYGVQD (reference sequence). The CDR3 totals 11 residues. The ends were cut back, 3 bases at V and 12 bases at J, with 12 bases in the middle. The DNA for the CDR3 is TGCGCCAGCAGTGACGGGACTGCGTGGTACTTC. This gives the protein CASSDGTAWYF.

This clone was seen once. The chain recombines TRBV29-1 with TRBJ2-3, with 12 nucleotides matching TRBD2. Germline CDR1 is SQVTM and CDR2 is ANQGSEA. After removal of 4 bases from V and 4 bases from J, the junction contained 6 bases not matched to a gene. This CDR3 comprises 15 residues. The CDR3 loop is CSVGASGRGPDTQYF. Written as DNA, the CDR3 is TGCAGCGTTGGGGCTAGCGGGAGGGGCCCAGATACGCAGTATTTT.

The chain uses TRBV2 and TRBJ2-1; TRBD1 matches at 7 bases. The CDR3 totals 16 residues. CDR1 and CDR2 from the germline V gene are SNHLY and FYNNEI. After removal of 3 bases from V and 0 bases from J, the junction contained 5 bases not matched to a gene. The DNA for the CDR3 is TGTGCCAGCAGTGAGAGGGGGCCCAGCTCCTACAATGAGCAGTTCTTC. Its translation is CASSERGPSSYNEQFF. The full variable domain, with the rest looked up from reference TRBV2 and TRBJ2-1, is EPEVTQTPSHQVTQMGQEVILRCVPISNHLYFYWYRQILGQKVEFLVSFYNNEISEKSEIFDDQFSVERPDGSNFTLKIRSTKLEDSAMYFCASSERGPSSYNEQFFGPGTRLTVL.